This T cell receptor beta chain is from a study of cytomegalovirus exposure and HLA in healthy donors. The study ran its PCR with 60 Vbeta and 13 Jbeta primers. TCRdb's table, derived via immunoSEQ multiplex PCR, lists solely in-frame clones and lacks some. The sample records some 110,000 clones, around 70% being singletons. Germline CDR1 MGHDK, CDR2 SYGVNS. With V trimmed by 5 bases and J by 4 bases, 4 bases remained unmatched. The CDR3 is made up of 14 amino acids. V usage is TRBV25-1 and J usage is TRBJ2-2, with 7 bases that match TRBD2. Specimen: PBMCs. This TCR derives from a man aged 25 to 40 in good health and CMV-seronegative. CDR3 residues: CASSSRGSTGELFF. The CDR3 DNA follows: TGTGCCAGCAGTTCTCGCGGGAGCACCGGGGAGCTGTTTTTT.